What follows are 16 T cell receptor beta chains derived from one specimen sequenced in a study of beta chain features in type 1 diabetes. cDNA synthesis used the whole RNA isolate, giving expressed TCRB sequences. Produced via immunoSEQ multiplex PCR; TCRdb's table is partial and in-frame only. The table records 250,000 to 400,000 clones, approximately 14% of them present only once. The sequenced sample was central memory CD4+ T cells from blood. The receptors here all came from a man aged 30 to 45 in good health.

As to this clone: Distinct nucleotide sequences in the sample also encode this CDR3. The chain has TRBV5-6 and TRBJ2-7, with TRBD1 as a possible D gene (5 bases). The V gene's germline CDR1 is SGHDT and CDR2 YYEEEE. The CDR3 runs to 14 residues. The V and J ends lost 1 base and 2 bases respectively, with 10 bases between them. The CDR3 nucleotides are TGTGCCAGCAGCTTGCCCGACAGAACCTACGAGCAGTACGTC. Amino acid sequence: CASSLPDRTYEQYV.

The chain combines TRBV19 with TRBJ1-1, with 9 bases identical to TRBD1. This CDR3 comprises 13 residues. From germline, CDR1 is LNHDA and CDR2 SQIVND (reference sequence). V was clipped by 7 bases and J by 8 bases; unmatched bases: 8. The CDR3 protein is CASMGTGKAEAFF. The DNA of the CDR3 is TGTGCCAGTATGGGGACAGGGAAAGCAGAAGCTTTCTTT.

J is TRBJ2-5 and V is TRBV5-6; perhaps TRBD2 as D (6 bases). The V and J ends lost 4 bases and 4 bases respectively, with 14 bases between them. The CDR3 is made up of 14 amino acids. CDR1 and CDR2 (germline): SGHDT, YYEEEE. The CDR3 DNA sequence: TGTGCCAGCAGCGCGGGGCCTTCTATAGAGACCCAGTACTTC. Its translation: CASSAGPSIETQYF.

The V gene is TRBV5-6, the J gene TRBJ2-5, with D maybe TRBD2 (5 bases). The CDR3 loop spans 15 amino acids. V lost 1 base to trimming and J lost 1 base, with 11 bases between them. Germline V gives CDR1 SGHDT, CDR2 YYEEEE. The chain's CDR3 is CASSLRTFSQETQYF. The CDR3 nucleotides are TGTGCCAGCAGCTTGAGGACTTTCTCCCAAGAGACCCAGTACTTC.

This clone was observed once. The chain links TRBV11-2 to TRBJ2-3; 8 bases map to TRBD2. The CDR3 totals 15 residues. Germline trimming cut 10 bases from V and 5 bases from J; bases unmatched to any gene: 14. Looked up from germline, CDR1 is SGHAT and CDR2 is FQNNGV. Here the CDR3 reads CATGQGGGHIDTQYF. The CDR3 nucleotides read TGTGCCACCGGCCAGGGCGGGGGGCATATAGATACGCAGTATTTT.

In DNA form, the CDR3 reads TGTGCCAGCAGGGAGGTCCTCTCGGGCTCTGAAGCTTTCTTT. Amino acids: CASREVLSGSEAFF. J is TRBJ1-1 and V is TRBV6-1, with D unclear. Trimming took off 6 bases at V and 6 bases at J, with 17 bases between the two ends. The CDR3 length is 14 residues. The germline V gene has CDR1 MNHNS and CDR2 SASEGT.

This clone was seen only a few times. V is TRBV27 and J is TRBJ1-5; D gene ambiguous. The CDR3 runs 16 residues. V shed 2 bases and J shed 4 bases, with 15 bases lying between them. CDR1 and CDR2 from the germline V gene are MNHEY and SMNVEV (reference sequence). The CDR3 protein is CASSLKGGRFNQPQHF. CDR3 bases: TGTGCCAGCAGTTTAAAGGGAGGGCGTTTTAATCAGCCCCAGCATTTT.

This clone was seen more than once but under ten times. The chain employs TRBV11-1 and TRBJ1-1, with a weak D call TRBD1 (5 bases). V was cut by 8 bases and J by 2 bases, with 12 bases left in between. The CDR3 contains 13 residues. Germline V gene sequence: CDR1 SGHAT, CDR2 FQDESV (reference sequence). This CDR3 is CASRGMANTEAFF. CDR3 in DNA: TGTGCCAGCCGGGGGATGGCAAACACTGAAGCTTTCTTT.

The chain joins TRBV6-4 to TRBJ2-2; the match to TRBD2 covers 9 bases. The CDR3 spans 16 residues. V lost 4 bases and J lost 5; bases outside the gene matches: 8. Germline lookup yields CDR1 MRHNA and CDR2 SNTAGT. This chain's CDR3 is CASSVGAGGTTGELFF. The CDR3 DNA is TGTGCCAGCAGTGTTGGAGCGGGGGGAACAACCGGGGAGCTGTTTTTT.

This clone was recorded a few times. The V call is TRBV11-2, the J call TRBJ2-5; D is undetermined. The germline V gene has CDR1 SGHAT and CDR2 FQNNGV. The length of the CDR3 is 14 residues. Trimming removed 1 base from V and 5 bases from J, with 11 bases in between. CDR3 nucleotide sequence: TGTGCCAGCAGCTTAGTCGGGTTTGGGGAGACCCAGTACTTC. Protein: CASSLVGFGETQYF.

The chain recombines TRBV19 with TRBJ1-5; a weak D match, TRBD1 (5 bases). Looked up from germline, CDR1 is LNHDA and CDR2 is SQIVND (reference sequence). Trimming removed 1 base at V and 7 bases at J, with 8 bases between. This CDR3 is 13 amino acids long. For the CDR3, the DNA is TGTGCCAGTAGTATAGGGGGGAGGCAGCCCCAGCATTTT. Encoded protein: CASSIGGRQPQHF.

This clone has more than one count but fewer than ten. CDR3 DNA sequence: TGTGCCAGCACAACAGGGGGCAATCAGCCCCAGCATTTT. Translation: CASTTGGNQPQHF. The V gene is TRBV6-1, the J gene TRBJ1-5; 7 bases match TRBD1. CDR3 length: 13 residues. Germline V CDR1 and CDR2: MNHNS, SASEGT. Trimming removed 7 bases from V and 2 bases from J; junction bases left unmatched: 2.

The chain recombines TRBV6-1 with TRBJ2-1; D may be TRBD1 (6 bases). The CDR3 is made up of 15 amino acids. CDR1 and CDR2 (germline): MNHNS, SASEGT. Trimming left V 5 bases short and J 7 bases short, with 18 bases between. Here the CDR3 reads CASSLPGTSANEQFF. Here the CDR3 DNA reads TGTGCCAGCAGTCTTCCCGGGACAAGTGCGAATGAGCAGTTCTTC.

V and J are TRBV5-1 and TRBJ2-1; 7 bases map to TRBD2. CDR3 length equals 15 residues. Germline V gene data show CDR1 as SGHRS and CDR2 as YFSETQ. V shed 2 bases and J 8 bases; nucleotides not matched to a gene: 10. The CDR3 DNA sequence: TGCGCCAGCAGCTTTGAGGCTAGCGGCCGCGATGAGCAGTTCTTC. It codes for CASSFEASGRDEQFF.

This clone showed up just a few times. This sequence joins TRBV10-1 and TRBJ2-3, with D perhaps being TRBD1 or TRBD2 (5 bases each). CDR3 length: 15 amino acids. Trimming pared 5 bases from V and 0 bases from J, leaving 12 bases between. The V gene's germline CDR1 is WNHNN and CDR2 SYGVQD (reference sequence). The CDR3 protein is CASSSVGRSTDTQYF. Written as DNA, the CDR3 is TGCGCCAGCAGTAGCGTGGGACGAAGCACAGATACGCAGTATTTT.

As concerns this clone: One base separates it from a far larger clone, so it is likely a read error. Other DNA sequences in the same sample also yield this CDR3. The genes are TRBV5-4 and TRBJ2-4; tentatively, D is TRBD1 (7 bases). Germline CDR1 is SGHNT and CDR2 is YYREEE (reference sequence). CDR3 length equals 17 residues. The V and J ends lost 4 bases and 3 bases respectively, with 20 bases between them. The CDR3 DNA reads as TGTGCCAGCAGCCAAGACTCAGGGGGGTTGGTCAAAAACATTCAGTACTTC. Protein product: CASSQDSGGLVKNIQYF.